This T cell receptor (beta chain) was retrieved from a study of human T cells and chemical hapten exposure. This sample's time point: pre-sensitization, week 0. Treatment of the sample: therapeutic diphenylcyclopropenone sensitization with weekly scalp DPC. Total RNA was extracted from unfractionated whole blood. The V gene lost 1 base and the J gene lost 1 base, with 7 bases spanning the gap. CDR3 size: 13 residues. The germline V gene encodes CDR1 GTSNPN and CDR2 SVGIG (reference sequence). From the RACE reads, TCRdb called clonotypes with MiXCR, one entry per CDR3 protein. The profile covers roughly 36,000 distinct CDR3 sequences, with approximately 10% appearing a single time and 27% taken by the ten largest.

The receptor comes from a man aged 45-65 years with alopecia areata. Some clones in this sample may be carry-over from other donors' samples. The V gene is TRBV30, the J gene TRBJ1-1; D is undetermined. The sequencing here drew on whole blood, taken in connection with sensitization to the hapten diphenylcyclopropenone (DPC). The CDR3 spells CAWSEQPNTEAFF. CDR3 sequence (DNA): TGTGCCTGGAGTGAACAGCCGAACACTGAAGCTTTCTTT.